This T cell receptor (beta chain) was identified during a study of PD-1 blockade in mismatch repair-deficient tumors. Study-wide results and limits: Tumor-resident clones, often undetectable pretreatment in blood, expanded then contracted after pembrolizumab.

The germline V and J ends were trimmed by 1 base and 5 bases, with 13 bases remaining between them. The CDR3 is 15 amino acids. Per the germline V gene, CDR1 is SGHVS and CDR2 is FNYEAQ. Profiling relied on immunoSEQ multiplex PCR, and the TCRdb table lists in-frame clones only, not all of them. The profile covers more than 85,000 clones, with over 65% appearing a single time and about 6.3% taken by the ten largest. Every patient had mismatch repair deficiency by PCR or immunohistochemistry. A single count supports this clone. Antigen: not known. The chain uses TRBV7-6 and TRBJ2-3; D gene uncertain. The source is an adult with mismatch repair-deficient cancer. This material consisted of peripheral blood, taken about 36 weeks after starting pembrolizumab. The CDR3 bases are TGTGCCAGCAGCTTAGTTTCCTTTAACGGAGATACGCAGTATTTT. It codes for CASSLVSFNGDTQYF.